This T cell receptor (beta chain) originates from a study of blood T cell repertoires in COVID-19. Using immunoSEQ multiplex PCR, the repertoire was profiled, and TCRdb retains in-frame clones only, with some absent. Found here are approximately 57,000 clones, about 84% of them singletons; the top ten hold around 4.5%. The CDR3 is made up of 16 amino acids. CDR1 is LNHDA, CDR2 SQIVND, per germline (reference sequence). Germline trimming cut 5 bases from V and 4 bases from J; bases unmatched to any gene: 5. This receptor was identified in a man aged 35 to 55 with active COVID-19. Input material: peripheral blood. V and J are TRBV19 and TRBJ2-3, with TRBD2 matching 14 bases. CDR3 in DNA: TGTGCCAGTAGTCCTGGGACTAGCGGGAGCTCAGATACGCAGTATTTT. As protein: CASSPGTSGSSDTQYF.